This is a list of T cell receptor beta chains from one sample in a study of blood T cell repertoires in COVID-19. Produced via immunoSEQ multiplex PCR; TCRdb's table is partial and in-frame only. Among some 150,000 clones listed, approximately 88% were seen once. Sequenced sample: peripheral blood. The receptor source for this set is an older man with acute or convalescent COVID-19. The CDR3 runs from the conserved cysteine through the conserved F or W. D genes are given only for firm matches. Clone size is not always given. Where it is, it says once, few, many or a class for expanded clones.

v_call	d_call	j_call	clone_size	cdr3_aa	cdr3_nt
TRBV27	NA	TRBJ2-7	NA	CASSLSAGSYEQYF	TGTGCCAGCAGTTTATCAGCGGGCTCCTACGAGCAGTACTTC
TRBV6-1	TRBD1	TRBJ1-2	NA	CASRELLQGLLQYGYTF	TGTGCCAGCAGAGAACTATTACAGGGGCTCCTCCAATATGGCTACACCTTC
TRBV5-6	NA	TRBJ2-7	NA	CASSGGPYEQYF	TGTGCCAGCAGCGGAGGACCGTACGAGCAGTACTTC
TRBV3-1/TRBV3-2	NA	TRBJ1-4	NA	CASSPPLEGFEKLFF	TGTGCCAGCAGCCCACCCCTGGAGGGTTTTGAAAAACTGTTTTTT
TRBV6-5	NA	TRBJ1-4	NA	CASSYRGGGHEKLFF	TGTGCCAGCAGTTACCGGGGGGGAGGTCATGAAAAACTGTTTTTT
TRBV2	TRBD2	TRBJ2-5	NA	CASRKMGGEPQYF	TGTGCCAGCAGAAAAATGGGGGGGGAGCCCCAGTACTTC
TRBV5-1	NA	TRBJ2-2	NA	CASSIGQGREVRTGELFF	TGCGCCAGCAGTATTGGACAGGGGCGGGAGGTCCGCACCGGGGAGCTGTTTTTT
TRBV7-2	NA	TRBJ2-3	NA	CASSFTGTDTQYF	TGTGCCAGCAGCTTTACTGGCACAGATACGCAGTATTTT
TRBV29-1	TRBD2	TRBJ2-1	NA	CSASLAGGFYNEQFF	TGCAGCGCCTCACTAGCGGGAGGATTCTACAATGAGCAGTTCTTC
TRBV7-9	NA	TRBJ1-1	NA	CASSFTIQTEAFF	TGTGCCAGCAGCTTCACCATCCAGACTGAAGCTTTCTTT
TRBV27	NA	TRBJ2-7	NA	CASRGGPRGPYEQYF	TGTGCCAGCAGGGGAGGTCCCCGGGGACCCTACGAGCAGTACTTC
TRBV18	NA	TRBJ2-2	once	CASSPTAANTGELFF	TGTGCCAGCTCACCAACCGCAGCGAACACCGGGGAGCTGTTTTTT
TRBV6-5	TRBD1	TRBJ1-3	NA	CASSYDREGNTIYF	TGTGCCAGCAGTTACGACAGGGAAGGAAACACCATATATTTT
TRBV6-5	TRBD1	TRBJ1-2	NA	CASRSGGYGYTF	TGTGCCAGCAGGTCAGGGGGCTATGGCTACACCTTC
TRBV15	TRBD2	TRBJ2-5	NA	CATSRDRGGRAERETQYF	TGTGCCACCAGCAGAGATCGGGGCGGGAGGGCCGAAAGGGAGACCCAGTACTTC
TRBV9	TRBD1	TRBJ1-2	once	CASSPGGDRGSYTF	TGTGCCAGCAGCCCCGGCGGAGACAGGGGAAGCTACACCTTC
TRBV2	NA	TRBJ1-5	NA	CASSEMGVQPQHF	TGTGCCAGTAGTGAGATGGGAGTTCAGCCCCAGCATTTT
TRBV25-1	NA	TRBJ2-3	NA	CASSEFEGGADTQYF	TGTGCCAGCAGTGAATTTGAGGGAGGCGCAGATACGCAGTATTTT
TRBV7-9	TRBD1	TRBJ1-2	NA	CASSFRQGDGYTF	TGTGCCAGCAGCTTCCGACAGGGGGATGGCTACACCTTC
TRBV19	TRBD2	TRBJ2-1	NA	CASSMTSGGVYEQFF	TGTGCCAGTAGTATGACGAGCGGGGGTGTATATGAGCAGTTCTTC
TRBV28	TRBD1	TRBJ1-5	NA	CASYPQGAGNQPQHF	TGTGCCAGTTATCCCCAGGGGGCAGGCAATCAGCCCCAGCATTTT
TRBV7-9	NA	TRBJ2-7	NA	CASSFYYEQYF	TGTGCCAGCAGCTTCTACTACGAGCAGTACTTC
TRBV6-5	NA	TRBJ2-7	NA	CASSYSGGTAAYEQYF	TGTGCCAGCAGTTACTCGGGCGGGACCGCGGCCTACGAGCAGTACTTC
TRBV4-1	NA	TRBJ1-6	NA	CASSQDKSSYNSPLHF	TGCGCCAGCAGCCAAGATAAGAGCTCCTATAATTCACCCCTCCACTTT
TRBV10-3	TRBD2	TRBJ2-7	NA	CAIRGLADSSYEQYF	TGTGCCATCAGGGGACTAGCGGACAGCTCCTACGAGCAGTACTTC
TRBV21-1	NA	TRBJ2-3	NA	CAGDRLCTDTQYF	TGTGCCGGGGACAGACTATGCACAGATACGCAGTATTTT
TRBV7-2	TRBD1	TRBJ1-1	NA	CASSPPSGGLTEAFF	TGTGCCAGCAGCCCACCCTCAGGGGGCCTCACTGAAGCTTTCTTT
TRBV11-3	TRBD1	TRBJ2-3	once	CASKGAYTDTQYF	TGTGCCAGCAAGGGGGCTTACACAGATACGCAGTATTTT
TRBV7-3	TRBD2	TRBJ2-3	many	CASSLYPRTSGSLDTQYF	TGTGCCAGCAGCTTATACCCCAGGACTAGCGGGAGCTTAGATACGCAGTATTTT
TRBV5-4	TRBD1	TRBJ2-6	NA	CASSGKQGVGANVLTF	TGTGCCAGCAGCGGCAAGCAGGGGGTTGGGGCCAACGTCCTGACTTTC
TRBV15	NA	TRBJ1-2	few	CATSPPSRQYGYTF	TGTGCCACCAGCCCACCCTCCCGCCAGTATGGCTACACCTTC
TRBV7-9	NA	TRBJ2-7	NA	CASSQGSGMGYEQYF	TGTGCCAGCAGCCAGGGGTCAGGTATGGGCTACGAGCAGTACTTC